The 21 T cell receptor beta chains presented below share a single source sample, sequenced in a study of Ad26.COV2.S vaccination and SARS-CoV-2 variants. Sequencing used immunoSEQ multiplex PCR; TCRdb keeps in-frame clones, though not all of them. The profile shows 300,000 to 400,000 clones, 86% of them singletons. The sample's treatment: about 20 received Ad26.COV2.S at low or high dose, single or two shots; roughly five received placebo; per-sample allocation not given. It was on day 63 after the first vaccine or placebo injection that samples were taken. The source material was peripheral blood, sampled in a trial of Ad26.COV2.S vaccine versus placebo. The receptors here all came from a person between 18 and 65 years old who received the Ad26.COV2.S COVID-19 vaccine or a placebo.

The chain recombines TRBV28 with TRBJ2-1; 7 bases are a match to TRBD1. Germline loops: CDR1 MDHEN, CDR2 SYDVKM. V lost 4 bases to trimming and J lost 4 bases; unmatched junction nucleotides: 16. The CDR3 length is 18 residues. This CDR3 reads CASSWSQGDIRGYNEQFF. CDR3 sequence (DNA): TGTGCCAGCAGTTGGAGCCAGGGGGATATTAGGGGGTACAATGAGCAGTTCTTC.

The chain combines TRBV7-9 with TRBJ2-1; no firm D call. Germline V gene sequence: CDR1 SEHNR, CDR2 FQNEAQ (reference sequence). This CDR3 has 15 residues. The V and J ends lost 6 bases and 7 bases respectively, with 19 bases between them. Here the CDR3 DNA reads TGTGCCAGCAGTTTTTGGACCCTAGGACGAAATGAGCAGTTCTTC. Protein: CASSFWTLGRNEQFF.

This clone was picked up a small number of times. V is TRBV28 and J is TRBJ1-3; D gene ambiguous. CDR3 size: 15 residues. Germline V gene lookup returns CDR1 MDHEN and CDR2 SYDVKM. V shed 6 bases and J shed 3 bases, with 15 bases lying between them. The CDR3 DNA follows: TGTGCCAGCAGCCTCCCGAACGCTCGTGGAAACACCATATATTTT. Translated: CASSLPNARGNTIYF.

The chain has TRBV7-2 and TRBJ2-2, with 7 bases identical to TRBD1. The CDR3 extends over 16 amino acids. The V segment lost 1 base and the J segment 5 bases; nucleotides outside the gene matches: 7. Per germline, CDR1 SGHTA and CDR2 FQGNSA. Here the CDR3 DNA reads TGTGCCAGCAGCTTAGTGGTAGGGGGCCTGACCGGGGAGCTGTTTTTT. It encodes CASSLVVGGLTGELFF. The whole variable domain, filled in from reference TRBV7-2 and TRBJ2-2, reads GAGVSQSPSNKVTEKGKDVELRCDPISGHTALYWYRQSLGQGLEFLIYFQGNSAPDKSGLPSDRFSAERTGGSVSTLTIQRTQQEDSAVYLCASSLVVGGLTGELFFGEGSRLTVL.

The chain couples TRBV7-9 to TRBJ2-5; no reliable D call. The CDR3 loop spans 14 amino acids. The V gene lost 2 bases and the J gene lost 2 bases, with 9 bases spanning the gap. Germline CDR1 and CDR2: SEHNR and FQNEAQ (reference sequence). CDR3 nucleotides: TGTGCCAGCAGCTTAACGTCCTTACAAGAGACCCAGTACTTC. The encoded protein is CASSLTSLQETQYF.

V usage is TRBV3-1 (or the pseudogene TRBV3-2) and J usage is TRBJ2-3, with 8 bases lining up with TRBD2. The V and J ends lost 1 base and 8 bases, in that order; junction bases with no gene match: 11. Per the germline V gene, CDR1 is LGHDT and CDR2 is YNNKEL (reference sequence). This CDR3 region has 16 residues. This CDR3 reads CASSQASAGGGGTQYF. CDR3 nucleotide sequence: TGTGCCAGCAGCCAAGCGTCGGCGGGAGGTGGGGGTACGCAGTATTTT.

The count of this clone is one. The chain recombines TRBV27 with TRBJ1-3; D remains ambiguous. In germline, CDR1 is MNHEY, CDR2 SMNVEV (reference sequence). V was pared by 2 bases and J by 2 bases, with 4 bases between. This CDR3 is built from 13 residues. The CDR3 loop is CASSLHTGNTIYF. The CDR3 nucleotides read TGTGCCAGCAGTTTACACACTGGAAACACCATATATTTT.

The chain recombines TRBV6-5 with TRBJ2-7; TRBD1 is a possible D gene (5 bases). Germline CDR1 MNHEY, CDR2 SVGAGI. Trimming left V 7 bases short and J 3 bases short, with 16 bases between. This CDR3 spans 14 amino acids. The CDR3 region has the DNA TGTGCCAGCATCCCGACAGATCCTTTCTACGAGCAGTACTTC. Its translation: CASIPTDPFYEQYF.

The chain couples TRBV30 to TRBJ1-2, with D perhaps TRBD1 (5 bases). This CDR3 has 14 residues. CDR1 and CDR2 (germline): GTSNPN, SVGIG (reference sequence). V shed 2 bases and J shed 7 bases, with 17 bases lying between them. The CDR3 DNA is TGTGCCTGGAGTCCGTCGTGGACATTAATTGGCTACACCTTC. It translates to CAWSPSWTLIGYTF.

In its sample, this clone was seen once. The gene calls are TRBV2 and TRBJ1-6, with a possible D match to TRBD1 (5 bases). The CDR3 loop spans 15 amino acids. V was pared by 1 base and J by 6 bases, with 10 bases between. CDR1 is SNHLY and CDR2 is FYNNEI in the germline V gene. In DNA form, the CDR3 reads TGTGCCAGCAGTGAAGGGACATCTGCTAATTCACCCCTCCACTTT. It translates to CASSEGTSANSPLHF. Full variable domain (remainder filled in from reference TRBV2 and TRBJ1-6): EPEVTQTPSHQVTQMGQEVILRCVPISNHLYFYWYRQILGQKVEFLVSFYNNEISEKSEIFDDQFSVERPDGSNFTLKIRSTKLEDSAMYFCASSEGTSANSPLHFGNGTRLTVT.

CDR3 sequence reads: CASSPPDSFYGYTF. The CDR3 DNA sequence: TGTGCCAGCAGTCCCCCTGACAGCTTCTATGGCTACACCTTC. The V and J genes are TRBV28 and TRBJ1-2, with D maybe TRBD1 (5 bases). Germline lookup yields CDR1 MDHEN and CDR2 SYDVKM. The V and J ends lost 5 bases and 4 bases respectively, with 14 bases between them. The CDR3 has 14 amino acids.

This sequence joins TRBV28 and TRBJ2-7, with a tentative D call TRBD1 (6 bases). V was shortened by 3 bases and J by 2 bases, with 8 bases between the two germline ends. CDR3 size: 13 residues. Per the germline V gene, CDR1 is MDHEN and CDR2 is SYDVKM. CDR3 sequence: CASSFQGPYEQYF. The CDR3 DNA sequence: TGTGCCAGCAGTTTCCAGGGGCCCTACGAGCAGTACTTC.

The J gene is TRBJ1-5, the V gene TRBV27, with TRBD1 matching over 7 bases. Per the germline V gene, CDR1 is MNHEY and CDR2 is SMNVEV (reference sequence). The CDR3 is made up of 14 amino acids. The V gene end was trimmed by 5 bases and the J gene end by 9 bases; junction bases not matched to a gene: 10. CDR3 nucleotides: TGTGCCAGCAGTCCTCGGGACAGACCCTGGCCCCAGCATTTT. The encoded protein is CASSPRDRPWPQHF.

J is TRBJ2-4 and V is TRBV24-1, with TRBD1 as a possible D gene (6 bases). This CDR3 is 15 amino acids long. Germline values: CDR1 KGHDR, CDR2 SFDVKD. V was cut by 4 bases and J by 0 bases, with 9 bases left in between. The DNA of the CDR3 is TGTGCCACCAGTGAGGGGGCAGGAGCCAAAAACATTCAGTACTTC. Its translation is CATSEGAGAKNIQYF.

The rearrangement joins TRBV7-2 to TRBJ2-7; D might be TRBD2 (5 bases). Germline CDR1 and CDR2: SGHTA and FQGNSA. V was shortened by 4 bases and J by 6 bases, with 13 bases between the two germline ends. The CDR3 spans 13 residues. The CDR3 DNA reads TGTGCCAGCAGCTCGTGGGAGAGGATCGAGCAGTACTTC. Translating it yields CASSSWERIEQYF.

The chain is built from TRBV4-2 and TRBJ1-6; unclear D gene. The CDR3 extends over 12 amino acids. The germline V and J ends were trimmed by 2 bases and 14 bases, with 10 bases remaining between them. CDR1 is LGHNA and CDR2 is YNFKEQ in the germline V gene. This chain's CDR3 is CASSQTGGALHF. As DNA, the CDR3 is TGTGCCAGCAGCCAAACCGGTGGGGCCCTCCACTTT.

The gene calls are TRBV4-1 and TRBJ2-1; D remains unclear. The CDR3 sequence is 13 residues long. CDR1 and CDR2 from the germline V gene are MGHRA and YSYEKL. V was pared by 1 base and J by 9 bases, with 10 bases between. The CDR3 sequence is CASSQGLGIEQFF. As DNA, the CDR3 is TGCGCCAGCAGCCAAGGGTTAGGTATTGAGCAGTTCTTC.

The V call is TRBV6-5, the J call TRBJ2-2; 8 bases match TRBD2. In germline, CDR1 is MNHEY, CDR2 SVGAGI. Unmatched junction bases numbered 5, after V lost 5 bases and J lost 6 bases. The CDR3 has 14 residues. CDR3 residues: CASSRGGLPGELFF. The DNA of the CDR3 is TGTGCCAGCAGTCGGGGGGGCCTCCCCGGGGAGCTGTTTTTT.

The chain combines TRBV7-8 with TRBJ1-2; 10 bases fit TRBD1. Germline V gene lookup returns CDR1 SGHVS and CDR2 FQNEAQ. The ends lost 0 bases at V and 3 bases at J; junction bases unmatched: 10. The CDR3 has 18 residues. In DNA form, the CDR3 reads TGTGCCAGCAGCTTAGCGACAGGGGGCGCTGTAGTTTACTATGGCTACACCTTC. Amino acids: CASSLATGGAVVYYGYTF. The variable domain in full, with the rest retrieved from reference TRBV7-8 and TRBJ1-2, is GAGVSQSPRYKVAKRGQDVALRCDPISGHVSLFWYQQALGQGPEFLTYFQNEAQLDKSGLPSDRFFAERPEGSVSTLKIQRTQQEDSAVYLCASSLATGGAVVYYGYTFGSGTRLTVV.

This clone was counted a single time. V is TRBV28 and J is TRBJ2-1, with D perhaps matching TRBD1 or TRBD2 (5 bases each). Germline lookup yields CDR1 MDHEN and CDR2 SYDVKM. This CDR3 has 14 residues. Trimming took off 2 bases at V and 2 bases at J, with 7 bases between the two ends. CDR3 residues: CASSLGGPYNEQFF. The CDR3 nucleotides read TGTGCCAGCAGTTTAGGGGGTCCCTACAATGAGCAGTTCTTC.

The rearrangement joins TRBV3-1 (or the pseudogene TRBV3-2) to TRBJ2-4, with D uncertain. The germline V gene encodes CDR1 LGHDT and CDR2 YNNKEL (reference sequence). This CDR3 region has 13 residues. Trimming removed 0 bases from V and 3 bases from J, with 3 bases in between. The CDR3 coding sequence is TGTGCCAGCAGCCAAGAAGGCAAAAACATTCAGTACTTC. It yields the protein CASSQEGKNIQYF.